A single sample is the source of the 7 T cell receptor beta chains below, sequenced in a study of radiation and T cells in renal cell carcinoma. TCRdb's copy holds only in-frame clones and misses some; the assay was immunoSEQ multiplex PCR. The sample holds about 10,000 clones, roughly 58% seen once. Described treatment: treatment-naive control, cytoreductive nephrectomy. The sample in question was tumor tissue, obtained from a patient whose treatment was nephrectomy without radiotherapy. The source of these receptors is a man aged 40-49 years with renal cell carcinoma.

The chain employs TRBV2 and TRBJ2-3, with D uncertain. With 8 bases removed from V and 4 bases from J, the gap between germline ends came to 4 bases. Germline V gene sequence: CDR1 SNHLY, CDR2 FYNNEI. The CDR3 spans 10 residues. CDR3 loop: CASRADTQYF. As DNA, the CDR3 is TGTGCCAGCCGGGCAGATACGCAGTATTTT.

This chain connects TRBV5-1 to TRBJ2-3; D not resolved. The germline CDR1 and CDR2 sequences are SGHRS and YFSETQ. The ends were cut back, 2 bases at V and 3 bases at J, with 10 bases in the middle. This CDR3 is built from 14 residues. CDR3 loop: CASSFGLGTDTQYF. DNA for the CDR3: TGCGCCAGCAGCTTCGGTCTGGGAACAGATACGCAGTATTTT. The full variable domain, its missing parts supplied by reference TRBV5-1 and TRBJ2-3, is KAGVTQTPRYLIKTRGQQVTLSCSPISGHRSVSWYQQTPGQGLQFLFEYFSETQRNKGNFPGRFSGRQFSNSRSEMNVSTLELGDSALYLCASSFGLGTDTQYFGPGTRLTVL.

This sequence joins TRBV7-9 and TRBJ2-3; D unresolved. Germline V gene sequence: CDR1 SEHNR, CDR2 FQNEAQ (reference sequence). This CDR3 comprises 15 residues. The ends were cut back, 1 base at V and 0 bases at J, with 8 bases in the middle. This CDR3 is CASSLGYGSTDTQYF. The CDR3 nucleotides read TGTGCCAGCAGCTTAGGGTACGGGAGCACAGATACGCAGTATTTT.

This chain links TRBV6-5 with TRBJ2-1, with 10 bases lining up with TRBD2. The CDR3 covers 15 residues. Germline CDR1 reads MNHEY; CDR2 reads SVGAGI. V shed 6 bases, J shed 2 bases, and the junction held 4 bases outside the gene matches. In nucleotides, the CDR3 is TGTGCCAGCAGCCAAGCGGGAGGGCCCTACAATGAGCAGTTCTTC. This sequence encodes CASSQAGGPYNEQFF.

The chain couples TRBV7-9 to TRBJ1-2, with no clear D. The CDR3 loop spans 16 amino acids. V lost 1 base and J lost 6, with 18 bases in between. CDR1 and CDR2 from the germline V gene are SEHNR and FQNEAQ (reference sequence). CDR3 sequence reads: CASSLGTSGNVHGYTF. In DNA, the CDR3 is TGTGCCAGCAGCTTAGGCACGTCGGGGAATGTCCATGGCTACACCTTC.

The chain uses TRBV19 and TRBJ1-2; TRBD1 matches 8 bases. Per the germline V gene, CDR1 is LNHDA and CDR2 is SQIVND (reference sequence). This CDR3 has 15 residues. V was pared by 3 bases and J by 8 bases, with 11 bases of the junction left unmatched. The CDR3 loop reads CASSIQPGQVAGYTF. CDR3 in DNA: TGTGCCAGTAGTATCCAACCGGGACAGGTAGCCGGCTACACCTTC.

This clone is large in the sample. The chain links TRBV27 to TRBJ2-1, with unresolved D. The germline CDR1 and CDR2 sequences are MNHEY and SMNVEV (reference sequence). Deletions cut 7 bases from V and 9 bases from J, with 10 bases between. The CDR3 sequence is 11 residues long. CDR3 region: CASTSAGEQFF. The CDR3 DNA reads TGTGCCAGCACCTCGGCAGGTGAGCAGTTCTTC.